Below, one T cell receptor beta chain is given with its context. Its target is not known. TCRdb re-called the reads with MiXCR, one entry per CDR3 protein. The sample has about half a million distinct CDR3 sequences, about 44% seen once. This entry comes from a study of T cell repertoires in cytomegalovirus infection. Study-wide results and limits: There were HLA-C-restricted CMV-specific TCR beta clonotypes dominating the ex vivo response.

Trimming shortened V by 8 bases and J by 6 bases, and 17 bases separated the two germline ends. The CDR3 consists of 14 residues. V and J are TRBV12-3 or TRBV12-4 and TRBJ1-5; D gene ambiguous. This material consisted of cultured PBMCs, taken from culture after CMV antigen stimulation. The receptor comes from a human donor in good health (CMV status not recorded). Some clones in this sample may be carry-over from other donors' samples. The CDR3 coding sequence is TGTGCCAGCGCATTTGCGCAGGCTACTCAGCCCCAGCATTTT. Protein: CASAFAQATQPQHF.